The 20 T cell receptor beta chains given below trace back to one sample, sequenced in a study of blood T cell repertoires in COVID-19. The table came from immunoSEQ multiplex PCR; TCRdb's copy has only in-frame clones and leaves some out. The sample holds hundreds of thousands of clones, roughly nine tenths seen once. Material: PBMCs or T cells enriched from blood (not recorded which). Receptors originate from a man younger than 35 who had recovered from COVID-19.

The chain combines TRBV5-1 with TRBJ1-2, with 7 bases identical to TRBD1. From germline, CDR1 is SGHRS and CDR2 YFSETQ. The length of the CDR3 is 14 residues. V shed 4 bases, J shed 1 base, and the junction held 4 bases outside the gene matches. The CDR3 loop reads CASSVGQSNYGYTF. The CDR3 DNA is TGCGCCAGCAGCGTGGGACAGAGTAACTATGGCTACACCTTC.

This chain joins TRBV9 and TRBJ2-1, with a possible D match to TRBD2 (6 bases). Trimming took off 4 bases at V and 1 base at J, with 12 bases between the two ends. The CDR3 contains 15 residues. Germline CDR1 SGDLS, CDR2 YYNGEE. CDR3 protein: CASSPREKSYNEQFF. As DNA, the CDR3 is TGTGCCAGCAGCCCCCGGGAGAAGTCCTACAATGAGCAGTTCTTC.

The J gene is TRBJ1-1, the V gene TRBV2; D perhaps matches TRBD1 (5 bases). Trimming stripped 6 bases from V and 0 bases from J, with 8 bases between. CDR1 is SNHLY and CDR2 is FYNNEI in the germline V gene. The CDR3 runs to 13 residues. The CDR3 DNA reads TGTGCCAGCAGACAGGCCCTGAACACTGAAGCTTTCTTT. Amino acids: CASRQALNTEAFF.

The chain joins TRBV6-2 or TRBV6-3 to TRBJ1-1, with D unclear. The CDR3 spans 13 residues. The V gene lost 6 bases and the J gene lost 1 base, with 9 bases spanning the gap. Germline CDR1 MNHEY, CDR2 SVGEGT. CDR3 sequence: CASSRRENTEAFF. DNA of the CDR3: TGTGCCAGCAGCAGACGGGAGAACACTGAAGCTTTCTTT.

The V and J genes are TRBV4-1 and TRBJ1-4; D not certain. The V gene's germline CDR1 is MGHRA and CDR2 YSYEKL. The CDR3 consists of 16 residues. Trimming cost V 5 bases and J 8 bases, with 21 bases left between them. In DNA, the CDR3 is TGCGCCAGCAGCTCCCCTCTCGGGGTCTCGGGGGAAAAACTGTTTTTT. Translation: CASSSPLGVSGEKLFF.

The rearrangement links TRBV6-5 to TRBJ1-1, with D unresolved. Trimming removed 2 bases at V and 2 bases at J, with 9 bases between. Germline V CDR1 and CDR2: MNHEY, SVGAGI. The CDR3 consists of 14 residues. The CDR3 here is CASSYGGLNTEAFF. The CDR3 DNA reads as TGTGCCAGCAGTTACGGAGGATTAAACACTGAAGCTTTCTTT.

This clone came up once. The chain joins TRBV5-6 to TRBJ1-6; 7 bases map to TRBD1. Trimming took 0 bases from V and 7 from J; bases not matched to a gene: 10. In germline, CDR1 is SGHDT, CDR2 YYEEEE. This CDR3 region has 17 residues. This CDR3 is CASSLDRGGAGNSPLHF. The CDR3 nucleotides read TGTGCCAGCAGCTTGGATAGAGGGGGCGCGGGGAATTCACCCCTCCACTTT.

This chain uses TRBV15 with TRBJ2-3; 8 nucleotides line up with TRBD2. The CDR3 runs to 13 residues. The germline V gene has CDR1 LNHNV and CDR2 YYDKDF (reference sequence). With V trimmed by 5 bases and J by 6 bases, 4 bases remained unmatched. The CDR3 DNA reads as TGTGCCACCAGCCCGGCTAGCGGGGATACGCAGTATTTT. Translated, it gives CATSPASGDTQYF.

The gene calls are TRBV4-2 and TRBJ2-7, with 7 bases aligning to TRBD2. V trimming: 0 bases; J trimming: 2 bases; junction bases outside the gene matches: 7. The CDR3 has 16 residues. Germline V gene lookup returns CDR1 LGHNA and CDR2 YNFKEQ. DNA for the CDR3: TGTGCCAGCAGCCAAGAAGCCAGCGGGACCCCCTACGAGCAGTACTTC. Its translation is CASSQEASGTPYEQYF.

This clone has just one count. The chain carries TRBV19 and TRBJ2-7; a weak D match, TRBD1 (7 bases). CDR1 and CDR2 from the germline V gene are LNHDA and SQIVND (reference sequence). V gave up 5 bases and J gave up 2 bases, with 25 bases separating them. This CDR3 spans 18 amino acids. CDR3 loop: CASSLGGQRVPGPYEQYF. Here the CDR3 DNA reads TGTGCCAGTAGTTTGGGGGGACAGAGAGTCCCCGGACCCTACGAGCAGTACTTC.

The J gene is TRBJ1-5, the V gene TRBV6-2 or TRBV6-3; TRBD1 matches 8 bases. The CDR3 extends over 14 amino acids. V shed 5 bases, J shed 4 bases, and the junction held 4 bases outside the gene matches. Germline values: CDR1 MNHEY, CDR2 SVGEGT. CDR3 nucleotide sequence: TGTGCCAGCAGTGACAGGGGCCGTAATCAGCCCCAGCATTTT. It encodes CASSDRGRNQPQHF.

V gene TRBV6-5 combines with J gene TRBJ2-3; the D gene is possibly TRBD2 (5 bases). CDR1 is MNHEY and CDR2 is SVGAGI in the germline V gene. The CDR3 runs 15 residues. Trimming left V 3 bases short and J 4 bases short, with 14 bases between. The CDR3 region is CASSYDTEGADTQYF. DNA of the CDR3: TGTGCCAGCAGTTATGACACCGAGGGTGCAGATACGCAGTATTTT.

This clone was observed a handful of times. This chain connects TRBV21-1 to TRBJ1-2; the table's TRBD1 call for D was not verified on the DNA. TRBV21-1 is tagged as a pseudogene. The length of the CDR3 is 15 residues. CDR3 nucleotides: TGTGCCAGCAGCAAATTCCTACAGGGGGCTTGGGGCTACACCTTC. Encoded protein: CASSKFLQGAWGYTF.

This chain uses TRBV3-1 (or the pseudogene TRBV3-2) with TRBJ1-2, with D tentatively TRBD1 (6 bases). Germline-derived CDR1 and CDR2 are LGHDT and YNNKEL (reference sequence). The CDR3 runs to 15 residues. Trimming cost V 4 bases and J 5 bases, with 17 bases left between them. CDR3 sequence (DNA): TGTGCCAGCAGCCTCCTCATCCCAGGGGAGTATGGCTACACCTTC. It is translated as CASSLLIPGEYGYTF.

This clone was counted ten times or more. The chain carries TRBV7-9 and TRBJ2-4; TRBD2 might be the D (6 bases). Trimming removed 5 bases from V and 1 base from J, with 12 bases in between. Germline V gives CDR1 SEHNR, CDR2 FQNEAQ (reference sequence). The CDR3 has 15 amino acids. CDR3 sequence reads: CASSLRAGAKNIQYF. Written as DNA, the CDR3 is TGTGCCAGCAGCCTGAGGGCGGGGGCCAAAAACATTCAGTACTTC.

The chain employs TRBV13 and TRBJ2-3, with 10 bases fitting TRBD2. V shed 3 bases, J shed 5 bases, and the junction held 8 bases outside the gene matches. Per germline, CDR1 PRHDT and CDR2 FYEKMQ (reference sequence). The CDR3 sequence is 16 residues long. The CDR3 coding sequence is TGTGCCAGCAGCTTCTTCCTAGCGGGAGAAATAGATACGCAGTATTTT. Translation: CASSFFLAGEIDTQYF.

This clone has only a few counts. The V and J genes are TRBV11-3 and TRBJ2-1; possibly TRBD2 for D (5 bases). CDR3 length: 13 amino acids. Deletions cut 0 bases from V and 6 bases from J, with 6 bases between. CDR1 and CDR2 (germline): SGHNT, YENEEA. The CDR3 nucleotides are TGTGCCAGCAGCTTAGAAGAGGGCAATGAGCAGTTCTTC. Residues: CASSLEEGNEQFF.

The chain recombines TRBV5-5 with TRBJ2-1, with unresolved D. The V gene's germline CDR1 is SGHKS and CDR2 YYEKEE (reference sequence). Trimming removed 2 bases from V and 9 bases from J, with 9 bases in between. The CDR3 sequence is 12 residues long. This CDR3 reads CASSLTESEQFF. CDR3 nucleotides: TGTGCCAGCAGCTTAACTGAAAGTGAGCAGTTCTTC.

The chain carries TRBV6-5 and TRBJ1-1, with D perhaps matching TRBD1 (6 bases). This CDR3 contains 14 residues. The V and J ends lost 5 bases and 8 bases respectively, with 18 bases between them. In germline, CDR1 is MNHEY, CDR2 SVGAGI. CDR3 bases: TGTGCCAGCAGTCGAGGGTCATTGGGGGCCGAAGCTTTCTTT. Encoded protein: CASSRGSLGAEAFF.

The rearrangement links TRBV6-5 to TRBJ2-1, with D perhaps TRBD2 (6 bases). The CDR3 runs 16 residues. In germline, CDR1 is MNHEY, CDR2 SVGAGI. V lost 4 bases to trimming and J lost 3 bases, with 16 bases between them. The CDR3 DNA sequence: TGTGCCAGCAGTTCCTTCGTAGCGGACCTCTACAATGAGCAGTTCTTC. This encodes CASSSFVADLYNEQFF.